This TCR beta chain was identified during a study of technical replicates of blood from a few donors. This clone was found once. Germline V gives CDR1 LNHDA, CDR2 SQIVND (reference sequence). This CDR3 is 15 amino acids long. Trimming took 5 bases from V and 3 from J; bases not matched to a gene: 9. Repertoires were generated with immunoSEQ multiplex PCR, while TCRdb's copy carries only in-frame clones and drops some. The sample includes over 10,000 clones, under 85% of them seen just once. The sequenced material came from PBMCs. The TCR sequence derives from a human donor in good health. The genes are TRBV19 and TRBJ2-7; 8 positions agree with TRBD1. The CDR3 loop is CASSGSRDRHYEQYF. CDR3 sequence (DNA): TGTGCCAGTAGTGGCTCTCGGGACAGGCACTACGAGCAGTACTTC.